Listed below are T cell receptor beta chains from one sample, sequenced in a study of T cells in Graves' hyperthyroidism and ophthalmopathy. From the multiplex PCR reads, TCRdb called clonotypes with MiXCR, one entry per CDR3 protein. The sample has 300,000 to 400,000 distinct CDR3 sequences, 21% seen once. Source material: blood. These receptors originate from a woman in her forties or fifties with Graves' hyperthyroidism. Each CDR3 is given with its conserved first and last residue. Each record gives: J gene, D gene, CDR3 length, V gene, CDR3 protein. The D gene is left open where the match is weak.

>TRBJ2-5|TRBD1|16|TRBV5-1
CASSKNGQGQVETQYF
>TRBJ2-1|TRBD1|15|TRBV3-1
CASAPGTGNSNEQFF
>TRBJ2-7|TRBD1|14|TRBV19
CASSGRQGDYEQYF
>TRBJ1-1|-|14|TRBV12-3/TRBV12-4
CASSRSGGVAEAFF
>TRBJ2-3|TRBD2|15|TRBV12-3/TRBV12-4
CASRRTSGSTDTQYF
>TRBJ2-6|-|14|TRBV11-2
CASSLGAGANVLTF
>TRBJ1-2|TRBD1|13|TRBV11-2
CASSVGTGDGYTF
>TRBJ2-1|-|15|TRBV5-1
CASRSSGISYNEQFF
>TRBJ1-1|-|15|TRBV7-3
CASSLTGDPSTEAFF
>TRBJ1-5|-|13|TRBV9
CATSRSRYQPQHF
>TRBJ1-2|-|14|TRBV3-1
CASSLGEGPYGYTF
>TRBJ1-6|-|14|TRBV13
CASSRYGSSSPLHF
>TRBJ1-2|-|15|TRBV19
CASSLEARGTYGYTF